Given below is one T cell receptor (beta chain) in context. The sample holds many counts of this clonotype. The target of this receptor is not known. The input lacks base qualities; no much larger clone sits a single base away. From the germline V gene, CDR1 is MDHEN and CDR2 is SYDVKM. V is trimmed back by 7 bases and J by 3 bases, and the junction contains 3 bases that no gene match accounts for. There are 13 amino acids in the CDR3, from cysteine to phenylalanine inclusive. The kept DNA is CDR3 alone, 39 bases in frame from the first base. These data belong to a study of breast tumors, draining lymph nodes, adjacent tissues listed by TCRdb under 2016. Describing the broader study: In breast cancer patients, the study compared the TCR beta repertoires of tumor, adjacent nontumor tissue and axillary lymph nodes. The study was designed to assess the relationships and possible T-cell exchange between tumor, surrounding tissue and draining lymph node repertoires in human breast cancer. Results and caveats for the whole study, not just this receptor: The conclusion that tumor T cells originate in lymph nodes was framed as consistent with a hypothesis rather than directly demonstrated. A scenario in which most tumor T cells derive from the lymph node and then expand within tumor tissue was judged to be consistent with the data. The similarity between tumor and nontumor tissue repertoires was significantly greater in luminal-like breast cancer than in basal-like breast cancer. Tumor T-cell repertoires showed less diversity than lymph node repertoires and more diversity than nontumor tissue repertoires, and tumor T-cell repertoires showed preferential V and J gene usage.

The lymph node samples were taken from the axillary draining lymph nodes of breast cancer patients. These reads were obtained on an Illumina HiSeq 2000. Multiplex PCR amplification was used to build the TCR beta chain libraries. High-throughput sequencing was used to analyze the amplified TCR beta chain products. The raw public reads went through TCRdb reprocessing: fastp at Q25, MiXCR clone calling, in-frame beta chains kept. All rows with the same CDR3 protein become a single entry with the most common DNA and genes. Recorded for this sample are about 130,000 distinct CDR3 sequences; less than 20% of them occurred a single time. Approximately 3.5% of the sample is held by the ten biggest clonotypes.

The origin of this receptor is a female donor with breast cancer. Some clones in this sample may be carry-over from other donors' samples. Here the chain combines TRBV28 and TRBJ2-7, and TRBD1 aligns with 10 junction nucleotides. Material for sequencing was axillary lymph node tissue. Here the CDR3 is given as CASTRTGGYEQYF. In nucleotides, the sequence is TGTGCCAGCACCCGGACAGGGGGCTACGAGCAGTACTTC.